Below are 3 T cell receptor beta chains sequenced from a single sample in a study of shared clonotypes between healthy human individuals. Repertoires were generated with immunoSEQ multiplex PCR, while TCRdb's copy carries only in-frame clones and drops some. The table shows roughly 500,000 clones, with roughly 80% occurring only once. The sample was PBMCs. The receptors were sampled from a woman in her thirties or forties in good health. Some clones in this sample may be carry-over from other donors' samples.

In the case of this clone: Given a far larger clone just one base away, this is likely a sequencing read error. CDR3 amino acids: CASSIGAGNEAFF. The CDR3, as DNA: TGTGCCAGCAGCATAGGGGCAGGCAATGAAGCTTTCTTT. V usage is TRBV9 and J usage is TRBJ1-1; D may be TRBD1 (5 bases). Trimming stripped 4 bases from V and 7 bases from J, with 14 bases between. Germline CDR1 and CDR2: SGDLS and YYNGEE. CDR3 length: 13 residues. The full variable domain, completed using reference TRBV9 and TRBJ1-1, is DSGVTQTPKHLITATGQRVTLRCSPRSGDLSVYWYQQSLDQGLQFLIQYYNGEERAKGNILERFSAQQFPDLHSELNLSSLELGDSALYFCASSIGAGNEAFFGQGTRLTVV.

This chain joins TRBV6-5 and TRBJ2-7, with TRBD1 as a possible D gene (5 bases). The germline CDR1 and CDR2 sequences are MNHEY and SVGAGI. The CDR3 is 13 residues long. V lost 6 bases, J lost 10 bases, and 19 bases lay in between. CDR3 sequence (DNA): TGTGCCAGCAGAAGACAGAAACTTGCAGGACAGTACTTC. It codes for CASRRQKLAGQYF.

Comment on this clone: The likely explanation is a read error, given a far larger clone one base away. The CDR3 DNA reads as TGTGCCAGCTCAGGTAGCGGCGAGCAGCACTTC. Protein sequence: CASSGSGEQHF. The chain combines TRBV18 with TRBJ2-7, with D possibly TRBD2 on 6 matching bases. The CDR3 runs 11 residues. Germline V gene data show CDR1 as KGHSH and CDR2 as LQKENI.